The rows below give T cell receptor beta chains drawn from one sample of a study of shared clonotypes between healthy human individuals. The table came from immunoSEQ multiplex PCR; TCRdb's copy has only in-frame clones and leaves some out. The sample shows 2,500,000 or so clones, under 95% of them seen only once. The sample consisted of naive CD4+ T cells from PBMCs. The receptors derive from a young man in good health. Some clones in this sample may be carry-over from other donors' samples. Both conserved end residues are part of each CDR3. Each record gives: D gene, clone size, J gene, V gene, CDR3 protein, CDR3 DNA. A D gene is named only where the DNA matches it firmly. The listing skips clone size in some rows; elsewhere it reads once, few, many or a size class.

-,-,TRBJ1-5,TRBV10-2,CASSEPRQAGDQPQHF,TGCGCCAGCAGTGAGCCCCGCCAGGCAGGCGATCAGCCCCAGCATTTT
-,-,TRBJ1-4,TRBV6-5,CASSIEATNEKLFF,TGTGCCAGCAGCATCGAAGCAACTAATGAAAAACTGTTTTTT
-,few,TRBJ2-1,TRBV5-1,CASSLTSHNEQFF,TGCGCCAGCAGCTTAACCAGCCACAATGAGCAGTTCTTC
TRBD1,-,TRBJ2-7,TRBV6-1,CASSEGDRGYAGTPLEQYF,TGTGCCAGCAGTGAAGGTGACAGGGGCTACGCCGGGACTCCTCTCGAGCAGTACTTC
TRBD2,-,TRBJ2-3,TRBV5-1,CASSPRGSGSDTQYF,TGCGCCAGCAGCCCCCGGGGGAGCGGGAGTGATACGCAGTATTTT
-,-,TRBJ2-5,TRBV5-1,CASSFGVAEETQYF,TGCGCCAGCAGCTTTGGGGTAGCGGAAGAGACCCAGTACTTC
TRBD2,-,TRBJ2-2,TRBV5-6,CASSLRLAGVSGELFF,TGTGCCAGCAGCCTCCGTCTCGCGGGAGTTAGCGGGGAGCTGTTTTTT
-,-,TRBJ2-5,TRBV29-1,CSVGQYQETQYF,TGCAGCGTAGGACAGTACCAAGAGACCCAGTACTTC
TRBD1,few,TRBJ1-2,TRBV28,CASSLGDRNYGYTF,TGTGCCAGCAGTTTAGGGGACAGGAACTATGGCTACACCTTC
-,-,TRBJ1-2,TRBV28,CASSLSPGRTVNYGYTF,TGTGCCAGCAGTTTATCTCCTGGTAGGACGGTGAACTATGGCTACACCTTC
TRBD1,-,TRBJ2-5,TRBV5-1,CASSLQGPLETQYF,TGCGCCAGCAGCCTACAGGGGCCGCTCGAGACCCAGTACTTC
-,-,TRBJ2-5,TRBV6-6,CASSYRFQTEETQYF,TGTGCCAGCAGTTACCGTTTCCAGACCGAAGAGACCCAGTACTTC
TRBD2,-,TRBJ2-7,TRBV28,CASSFWGRGPYEQYF,TGTGCCAGCAGTTTCTGGGGGAGGGGCCCCTACGAGCAGTACTTC
-,-,TRBJ1-4,TRBV7-2,CASSLKPRGSGKLFF,TGTGCCAGCAGCTTAAAGCCCCGCGGGTCGGGAAAACTGTTTTTT
-,once,TRBJ1-3,TRBV28,CATSSHPGNTIYF,TGTGCCACCAGCTCCCACCCCGGAAACACCATATATTTT
-,-,TRBJ1-2,TRBV10-1,CASSESAGILRHGYTF,TGCGCCAGCAGTGAGTCGGCGGGAATCCTACGGCATGGCTACACCTTC
TRBD1,-,TRBJ2-2,TRBV11-3,CASSLGGQRNTGELFF,TGTGCCAGCAGCTTAGGGGGACAGAGGAACACCGGGGAGCTGTTTTTT
-,once,TRBJ2-5,TRBV6-6,CASALTYQETQYF,TGTGCCAGCGCCCTTACGTACCAAGAGACCCAGTACTTC
TRBD1,-,TRBJ1-2,TRBV6-6,CASLDRGVDGYTF,TGTGCCAGTCTGGACAGGGGTGTGGATGGCTACACCTTC
-,-,TRBJ2-6,TRBV6-1,CASSLTGPGANVLTF,TGTGCCAGCAGCCTAACAGGGCCCGGGGCCAACGTCCTGACTTTC
TRBD2,-,TRBJ2-7,TRBV11-1,CASSYTGMGRDEQYF,TGTGCCAGCAGCTACACCGGGATGGGGAGGGACGAGCAGTACTTC
TRBD1,once,TRBJ2-5,TRBV5-1,CASSAGLTGGQETQYF,TGCGCCAGCAGCGCAGGCCTAACAGGGGGACAAGAGACCCAGTACTTC
TRBD1,-,TRBJ2-5,TRBV5-1,CASSPTRTGAGETQYF,TGCGCCAGCAGCCCGACAAGGACAGGGGCTGGGGAGACCCAGTACTTC
-,-,TRBJ2-1,TRBV30,CAWSVWDNEQFF,TGTGCCTGGAGTGTATGGGACAATGAGCAGTTCTTC
TRBD2,-,TRBJ2-7,TRBV9,CASSVGLAGEQYF,TGTGCCAGCAGCGTAGGTCTAGCGGGCGAGCAGTACTTC
-,-,TRBJ1-3,TRBV6-6,CASSYVSGVSGNTIYF,TGTGCCAGCAGTTACGTCTCCGGAGTCTCTGGAAACACCATATATTTT
TRBD1,-,TRBJ2-5,TRBV5-4,CASSNRQGASETQYF,TGTGCCAGCAGTAACCGACAGGGGGCGTCGGAGACCCAGTACTTC
TRBD2,-,TRBJ2-7,TRBV10-3,CAISEGPGTSGYEQYF,TGTGCCATCAGTGAGGGACCCGGGACTAGCGGCTACGAGCAGTACTTC
TRBD2,-,TRBJ2-7,TRBV18,CASSLTSGSSYEQYF,TGTGCCAGCTCCCTGACTAGCGGGAGCTCCTACGAGCAGTACTTC
-,-,TRBJ2-7,TRBV7-8,CASSLGGDHYEQYF,TGTGCCAGCAGCTTAGGCGGGGACCACTACGAGCAGTACTTC
-,-,TRBJ2-7,TRBV9,CASSVGGTRAYEQYF,TGTGCCAGCAGCGTAGGGGGGACGAGGGCATACGAGCAGTACTTC
TRBD1,-,TRBJ2-5,TRBV7-6,CASSAGTGTTIEQYF,TGTGCCAGCAGCGCCGGGACAGGGACTACGATTGAGCAGTACTTC
-,-,TRBJ2-1,TRBV5-6,CASSLYGTEVYNEQFF,TGTGCCAGCAGCTTGTATGGGACCGAAGTATACAATGAGCAGTTCTTC
TRBD1,-,TRBJ2-3,TRBV5-6,CASSSGQSTDTQYF,TGTGCCAGCAGCTCGGGACAGAGCACAGATACGCAGTATTTT
TRBD1,-,TRBJ1-2,TRBV29-1,CSVMTGEDGYTF,TGCAGCGTCATGACAGGGGAGGATGGCTACACCTTC
-,-,TRBJ2-7,TRBV5-1,CASSLTPSSYEQYF,TGCGCCAGCAGCTTGACACCTAGCAGCTACGAGCAGTACTTC
TRBD1,-,TRBJ2-7,TRBV27,CASSSPRTGNEQYF,TGTGCCAGCAGTAGCCCTCGGACAGGGAACGAGCAGTACTTC
-,-,TRBJ2-1,TRBV14,CASSQGRMTYNEQFF,TGTGCCAGCAGCCAAGGACGGATGACCTACAATGAGCAGTTCTTC
-,-,TRBJ1-3,TRBV6-6,CASSGGLDRSGNTIYF,TGTGCCAGCAGTGGGGGATTGGATCGCTCTGGAAACACCATATATTTT
-,few,TRBJ1-5,TRBV29-1,CSVVQPQHF,TGCAGCGTCGTCCAGCCCCAGCATTTT
-,few,TRBJ1-1,TRBV4-1,CASSQDRGGAHTEAFF,TGCGCCAGCAGCCAAGATCGAGGGGGGGCTCACACTGAAGCTTTCTTT
-,-,TRBJ2-1,TRBV6-5,CASSRDPSYNEQFF,TGTGCCAGCAGCCGCGATCCATCCTACAATGAGCAGTTCTTC
TRBD2,-,TRBJ2-4,TRBV9,CASSVGGLAGAKNIQYF,TGTGCCAGCAGCGTTGGGGGGCTAGCGGGAGCCAAAAACATTCAGTACTTC
-,-,TRBJ2-2,TRBV28,CASSLAGELFF,TGTGCCAGCAGTCTCGCCGGGGAGCTGTTTTTT
TRBD1,-,TRBJ2-3,TRBV28,CASSLTGINSLGTQYF,TGTGCCAGCAGCCTGACAGGGATCAATTCATTGGGTACGCAGTATTTT
-,-,TRBJ2-2,TRBV28,CASSLLSGELFF,TGTGCCAGCAGTTTATTATCCGGGGAGCTGTTTTTT